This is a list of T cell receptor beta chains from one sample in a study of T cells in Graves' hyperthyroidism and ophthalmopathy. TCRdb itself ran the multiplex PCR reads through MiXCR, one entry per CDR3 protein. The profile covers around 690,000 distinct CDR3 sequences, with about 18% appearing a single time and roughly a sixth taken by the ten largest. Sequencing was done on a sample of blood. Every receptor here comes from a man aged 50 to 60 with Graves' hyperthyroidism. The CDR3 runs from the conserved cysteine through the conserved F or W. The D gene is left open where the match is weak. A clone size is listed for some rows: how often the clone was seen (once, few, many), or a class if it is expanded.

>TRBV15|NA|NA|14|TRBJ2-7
TGTGCCACCAGCAGAGATGATGCTGCCCCCGAGCAGTACTTC
CATSRDDAAPEQYF
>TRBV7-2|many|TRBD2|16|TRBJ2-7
TGTGCCAGCAGCTTAGGCTTCACTAGCGGTACCTACGAGCAGTACTTC
CASSLGFTSGTYEQYF
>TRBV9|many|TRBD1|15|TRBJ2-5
TGTGCCAGCAGCGTAGAGGCAGGGGGCATCGAGACCCAGTACTTC
CASSVEAGGIETQYF
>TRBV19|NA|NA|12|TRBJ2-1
TGTGCCAGTAGTATCCCGGCGGTGGGGCAGTTCTTC
CASSIPAVGQFF
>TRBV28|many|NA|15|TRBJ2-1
TGTGCCAGCAGCTCACAGGGAAGTGGCAACAATGAGCAGTTCTTC
CASSSQGSGNNEQFF
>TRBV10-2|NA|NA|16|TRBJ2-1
TGCGCCAGCAGTGGGGGGGACACCGGAAGATACAATGAGCAGTTCTTC
CASSGGDTGRYNEQFF
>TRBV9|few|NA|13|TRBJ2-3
TGTGCCAGCAGCCCAACAGGTCTAGATACGCAGTATTTT
CASSPTGLDTQYF
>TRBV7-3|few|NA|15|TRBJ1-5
TGTGCCAGCACGCGTAGGGGACTTAGCAATCAGCCCCAGCATTTT
CASTRRGLSNQPQHF
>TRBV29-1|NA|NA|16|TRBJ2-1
TGCAGCGTTGAAGATCTCGGGGACCCTCCTTACAATGAGCAGTTCTTC
CSVEDLGDPPYNEQFF
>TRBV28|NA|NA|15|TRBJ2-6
TGTGCCAGCAGTTCGACAGGTGGGGGGGCCAACGTCCTGACTTTC
CASSSTGGGANVLTF
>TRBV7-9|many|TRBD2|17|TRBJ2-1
TGTGCCAGCAGCTTACTGGGACTAGCGGGATTTTACAATGAGCAGTTCTTC
CASSLLGLAGFYNEQFF
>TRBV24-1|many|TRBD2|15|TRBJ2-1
TGTGCCACCTCCACCCCGAGCGGGGGACACAATGAGCAGTTCTTC
CATSTPSGGHNEQFF
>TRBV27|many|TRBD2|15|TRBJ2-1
TGTGCCAGCAGTTTGGTGCGGGAGACCTACAATGAGCAGTTCTTC
CASSLVRETYNEQFF
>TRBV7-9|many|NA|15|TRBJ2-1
TGTGCCAGCAGGCTTTCACTATCTAGGGGCAATGAGCAGTTCTTC
CASRLSLSRGNEQFF
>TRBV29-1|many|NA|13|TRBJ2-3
TGCAGCGTTGGACAGCGGGGCACAGATACGCAGTATTTT
CSVGQRGTDTQYF
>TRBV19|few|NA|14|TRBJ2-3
TGTGCCAGTAGTATCGAAGGTCGGGGAGATACGCAGTATTTT
CASSIEGRGDTQYF
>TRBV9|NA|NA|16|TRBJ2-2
TGTGCCAGCAGCCCAAGGTTCTTTTCCGGATCCGGGGAGCTGTTTTTT
CASSPRFFSGSGELFF
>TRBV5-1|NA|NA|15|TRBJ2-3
TGCGCCAGCAGTGAGGGAGTCTTGGCAACAGATACGCAGTATTTT
CASSEGVLATDTQYF
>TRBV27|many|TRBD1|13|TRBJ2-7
TGTGCCAGCACCAAGGGACAGGGGGGGGAGCAGTACTTC
CASTKGQGGEQYF
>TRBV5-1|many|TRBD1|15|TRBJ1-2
TGCGCCAGCAGCTTAAGTTCCGGGACAGGGAATGGCTACACCTTC
CASSLSSGTGNGYTF
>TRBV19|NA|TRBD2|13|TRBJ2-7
TGTGCCAGTGGTCTCGGACTAGCGGGTGAGCAGTACTTC
CASGLGLAGEQYF
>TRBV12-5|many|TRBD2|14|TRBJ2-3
TGTGCTAGTGCCCTCGGACTAGCAACAGATACGCAGTATTTT
CASALGLATDTQYF
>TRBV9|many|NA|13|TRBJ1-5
TGTGCCAGCAGCGGTGGAGGTTTTGCTCCCCAGCATTTT
CASSGGGFAPQHF
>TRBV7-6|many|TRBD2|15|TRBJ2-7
TGTGCCAGCAGCTTGGATTCGCGGGAGCTCAACGAGCAGTACTTC
CASSLDSRELNEQYF
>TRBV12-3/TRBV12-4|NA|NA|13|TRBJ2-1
TGTGCCAGCTTCAGCGGCCAGGGGAATGAGCAGTTCTTC
CASFSGQGNEQFF
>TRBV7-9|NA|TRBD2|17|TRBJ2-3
TGTGCCAGCAGCTTAGAGGGGCGACTAGCGGGGCTAGATACGCAGTATTTT
CASSLEGRLAGLDTQYF
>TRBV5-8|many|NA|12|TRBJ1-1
TGTGCCAGCAGCTCCGAGAACACTGAAGCTTTCTTT
CASSSENTEAFF
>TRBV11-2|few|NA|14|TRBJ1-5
TGTGCCAGCTACGGAGGAGGGACGGGACAGCCCCAGCATTTT
CASYGGGTGQPQHF
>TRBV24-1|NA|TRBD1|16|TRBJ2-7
TGTGCCACCAGTGCCACCCCCGGGACAGGGGTAGGCGAGCAGTACTTC
CATSATPGTGVGEQYF
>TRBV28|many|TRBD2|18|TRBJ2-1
TGTGCCAGCAGTTTAGGCGCGGGACTGGCGGGAGTGATCCATGAGCAGTTCTTC
CASSLGAGLAGVIHEQFF
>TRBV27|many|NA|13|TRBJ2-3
TGTGCCAGCAGCGGACATACCACAGATACGCAGTATTTT
CASSGHTTDTQYF
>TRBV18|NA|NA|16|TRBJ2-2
TGTGCCAGCTCACCTCTATCGGGATTTGTGGCCGGGGAGCTGTTTTTT
CASSPLSGFVAGELFF
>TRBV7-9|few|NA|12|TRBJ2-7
TGTGCCAGCACTGGACGGCACTACGAGCAGTACTTC
CASTGRHYEQYF
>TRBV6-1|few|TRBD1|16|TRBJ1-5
TGTGCCAGCAGGCTTCTCGGAAGGGGGCAAGAACAGCCCCAGCATTTT
CASRLLGRGQEQPQHF